A selection of T cell receptor beta chains follows, all from one sample in a study of long-term antiretroviral therapy in people with HIV. TCRdb's table, derived via immunoSEQ multiplex PCR, lists solely in-frame clones and lacks some. The profile shows about 20,000 clones, 75% to 90% of them singletons. The sample here was unsorted PBMCs, taken 1.2 years after starting antiretroviral therapy. Source of these receptors: a woman between 40 and 55 years old with HIV. Each CDR3 is given with its conserved first and last residue. A row's size may be missing; if present it is once, few, many or a size class.

abundance | j_gene | v_gene | CDR3aa
few | TRBJ1-5 | TRBV4-1 | CASSQNIDRDNQPQHF
NA | TRBJ1-1 | TRBV18 | CASSSRGGYTEAFF
few | TRBJ2-7 | TRBV4-1 | CASSQGWDRQYEQYF
NA | TRBJ1-1 | TRBV4-2 | CASSQEDRAATEAFF
large | TRBJ1-5 | TRBV2 | CASRGISPGQGSNSNQPQHF
once | TRBJ2-5 | TRBV10-3 | CAISESVAGVGETQYF
NA | TRBJ2-3 | TRBV4-3 | CASSQTSGRADTQYF
few | TRBJ1-1 | TRBV19 | CASSIDPWGQGEAFF
NA | TRBJ2-1 | TRBV7-8 | CASSPSGTSGPSSYNEQFF
NA | TRBJ2-5 | TRBV7-9 | CASSLASTMETQYF
NA | TRBJ2-1 | TRBV7-9 | CASSPHGGSIRGEQFF
NA | TRBJ2-2 | TRBV28 | CASSQIKGELFF
NA | TRBJ2-1 | TRBV7-9 | CASSFGLADNEQFF
NA | TRBJ1-4 | TRBV14 | CASSQRNEKLFF
NA | TRBJ1-4 | TRBV5-1 | CASTPRGPVGEKLFF
NA | TRBJ2-7 | TRBV7-2 | CASSLEGLGLYEQYF
few | TRBJ1-1 | TRBV28 | CASSTELNTEAFF
once | TRBJ2-7 | TRBV6-6 | CASRLGRGQGYEQYF
NA | TRBJ2-1 | TRBV29-1 | CSVVLVLYNEQFF
NA | TRBJ2-7 | TRBV11-3 | CASSFASSSYEQYF
NA | TRBJ2-1 | TRBV6-6 | CASSTTSVNEQFF
NA | TRBJ2-7 | TRBV29-1 | CSVGAGTGYEQYF
NA | TRBJ2-7 | TRBV13 | CASSSDPGNEQYF